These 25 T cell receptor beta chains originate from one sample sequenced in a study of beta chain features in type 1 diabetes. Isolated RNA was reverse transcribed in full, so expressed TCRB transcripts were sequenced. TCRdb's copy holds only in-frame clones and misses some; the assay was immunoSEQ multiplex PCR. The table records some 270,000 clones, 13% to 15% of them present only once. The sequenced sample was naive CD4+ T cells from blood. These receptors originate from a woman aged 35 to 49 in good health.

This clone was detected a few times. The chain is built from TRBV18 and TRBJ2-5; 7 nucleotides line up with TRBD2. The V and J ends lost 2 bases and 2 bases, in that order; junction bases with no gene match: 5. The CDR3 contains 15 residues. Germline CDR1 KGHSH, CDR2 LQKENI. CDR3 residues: CASSPYGGGQETQYF. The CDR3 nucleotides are TGTGCCAGCTCACCATACGGCGGGGGTCAAGAGACCCAGTACTTC.

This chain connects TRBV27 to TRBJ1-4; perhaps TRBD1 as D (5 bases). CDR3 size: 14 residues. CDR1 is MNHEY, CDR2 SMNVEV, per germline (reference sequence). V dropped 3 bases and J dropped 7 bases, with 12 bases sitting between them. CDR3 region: CASSFGGVGEKLFF. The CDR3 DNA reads TGTGCCAGCAGTTTTGGAGGGGTCGGTGAAAAACTGTTTTTT.

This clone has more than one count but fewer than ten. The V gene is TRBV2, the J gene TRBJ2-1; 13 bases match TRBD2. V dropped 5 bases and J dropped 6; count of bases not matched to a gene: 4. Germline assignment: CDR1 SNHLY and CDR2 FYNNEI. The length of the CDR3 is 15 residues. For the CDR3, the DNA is TGTGCCAGCAGTCCCACTAGCGGGGGGGCCAATGAGCAGTTCTTC. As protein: CASSPTSGGANEQFF.

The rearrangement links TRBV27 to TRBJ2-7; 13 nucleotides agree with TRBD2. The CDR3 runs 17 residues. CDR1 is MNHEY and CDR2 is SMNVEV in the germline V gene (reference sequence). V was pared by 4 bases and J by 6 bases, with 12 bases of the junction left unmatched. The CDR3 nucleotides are TGTGCCAGCAGTTCATTCGGGACTAGCGGGACTATTGGCGAGCAGTACTTC. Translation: CASSSFGTSGTIGEQYF.

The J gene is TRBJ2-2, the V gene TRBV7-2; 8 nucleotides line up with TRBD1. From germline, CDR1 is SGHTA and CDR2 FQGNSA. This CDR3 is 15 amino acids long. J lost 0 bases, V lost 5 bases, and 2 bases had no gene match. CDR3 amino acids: CASSVTGANTGELFF. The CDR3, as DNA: TGTGCCAGCAGCGTGACAGGGGCGAACACCGGGGAGCTGTTTTTT.

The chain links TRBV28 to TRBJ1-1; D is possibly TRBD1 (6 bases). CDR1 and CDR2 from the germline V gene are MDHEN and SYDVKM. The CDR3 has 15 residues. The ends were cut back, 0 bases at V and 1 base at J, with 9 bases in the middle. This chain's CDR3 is CASSLWATGNTEAFF. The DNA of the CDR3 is TGTGCCAGCAGTTTATGGGCGACAGGGAACACTGAAGCTTTCTTT. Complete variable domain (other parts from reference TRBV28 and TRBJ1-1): DVKVTQSSRYLVKRTGEKVFLECVQDMDHENMFWYRQDPGLGLRLIYFSYDVKMKEKGDIPEGYSVSREKKERFSLILESASTNQTSMYLCASSLWATGNTEAFFGQGTRLTVV.

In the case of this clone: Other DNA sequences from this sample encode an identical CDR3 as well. CDR3 in DNA: TGTGCCAGCAGTCCCCGCGGCCAAGAGACCCAGTACTTC. Its protein product is CASSPRGQETQYF. The chain is built from TRBV5-4 and TRBJ2-5, with unresolved D. With 5 bases removed from V and 1 base from J, the gap between germline ends came to 9 bases. CDR3 length equals 13 residues. Germline loops: CDR1 SGHNT, CDR2 YYREEE (reference sequence).

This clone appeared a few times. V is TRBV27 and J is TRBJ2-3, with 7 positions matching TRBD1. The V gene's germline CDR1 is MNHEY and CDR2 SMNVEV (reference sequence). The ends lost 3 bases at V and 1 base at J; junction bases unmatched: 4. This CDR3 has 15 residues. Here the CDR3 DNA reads TGTGCCAGCAGTTTTCAAGACAGGGGCACAGATACGCAGTATTTT. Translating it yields CASSFQDRGTDTQYF.

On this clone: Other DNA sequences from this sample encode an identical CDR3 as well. The CDR3 DNA follows: TGTGCCAGCAGCCCAGGATACAATGAGCAGTTCTTC. Protein sequence: CASSPGYNEQFF. This rearrangement joins TRBV5-6 to TRBJ2-1; D unclear. Trimming shortened V by 4 bases and J by 4 bases, and 6 bases separated the two germline ends. The CDR3 covers 12 residues. The germline V gene has CDR1 SGHDT and CDR2 YYEEEE. Looking up the rest from reference TRBV5-6 and TRBJ2-1 gives the full variable domain: DAGVTQSPTHLIKTRGQQVTLRCSPKSGHDTVSWYQQALGQGPQFIFQYYEEEERQRGNFPDRFSGHQFPNYSSELNVNALLLGDSALYLCASSPGYNEQFFGPGTRLTVL.

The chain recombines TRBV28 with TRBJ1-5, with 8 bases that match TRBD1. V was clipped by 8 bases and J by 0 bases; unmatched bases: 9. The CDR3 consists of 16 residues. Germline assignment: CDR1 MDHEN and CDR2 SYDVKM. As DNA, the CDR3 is TGTGCCAGCGGGGAGACAGGGGAATATAGCAATCAGCCCCAGCATTTT. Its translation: CASGETGEYSNQPQHF.

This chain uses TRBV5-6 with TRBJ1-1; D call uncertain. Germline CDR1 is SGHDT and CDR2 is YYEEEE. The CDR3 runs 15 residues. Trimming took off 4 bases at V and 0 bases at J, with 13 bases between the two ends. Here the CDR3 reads CASSLRLRVNTEAFF. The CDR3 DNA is TGTGCCAGCAGCCTCCGGTTGCGGGTGAACACTGAAGCTTTCTTT.

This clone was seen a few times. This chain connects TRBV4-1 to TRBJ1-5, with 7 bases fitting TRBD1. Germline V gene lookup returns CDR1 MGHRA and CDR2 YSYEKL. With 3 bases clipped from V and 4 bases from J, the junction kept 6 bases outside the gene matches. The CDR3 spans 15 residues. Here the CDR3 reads CASSQTGPLNQPQHF. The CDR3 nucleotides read TGCGCCAGCAGCCAGACAGGGCCGCTAAATCAGCCCCAGCATTTT.

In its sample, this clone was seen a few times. The CDR3 sequence is CASSILAGSETQYF. The CDR3, as DNA: TGTGCCAGTAGTATATTAGCGGGGTCGGAGACCCAGTACTTC. The chain employs TRBV19 and TRBJ2-5; TRBD2 matches at 8 bases. CDR3 size: 14 residues. CDR1 LNHDA and CDR2 SQIVND come from the germline V gene (reference sequence). Trimming took 2 bases from V and 5 from J; bases not matched to a gene: 4.

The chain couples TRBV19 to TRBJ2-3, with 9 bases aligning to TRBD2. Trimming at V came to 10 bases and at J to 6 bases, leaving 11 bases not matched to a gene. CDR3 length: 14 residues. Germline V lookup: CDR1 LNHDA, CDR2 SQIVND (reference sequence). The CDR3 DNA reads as TGTGCCACCGGATGGACTAGCGTGGAGGATACGCAGTATTTT. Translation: CATGWTSVEDTQYF. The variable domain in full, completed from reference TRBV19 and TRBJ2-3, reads DGGITQSPKYLFRKEGQNVTLSCEQNLNHDAMYWYRQDPGQGLRLIYYSQIVNDFQKGDIAEGYSVSREKKESFPLTVTSAQKNPTAFYLCATGWTSVEDTQYFGPGTRLTVL.

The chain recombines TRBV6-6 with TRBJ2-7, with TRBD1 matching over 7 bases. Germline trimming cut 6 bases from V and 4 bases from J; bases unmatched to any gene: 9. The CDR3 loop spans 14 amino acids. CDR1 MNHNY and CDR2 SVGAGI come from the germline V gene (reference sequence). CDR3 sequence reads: CASSDRENGYEQYF. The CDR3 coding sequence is TGTGCCAGCAGCGACAGGGAGAACGGTTACGAGCAGTACTTC.

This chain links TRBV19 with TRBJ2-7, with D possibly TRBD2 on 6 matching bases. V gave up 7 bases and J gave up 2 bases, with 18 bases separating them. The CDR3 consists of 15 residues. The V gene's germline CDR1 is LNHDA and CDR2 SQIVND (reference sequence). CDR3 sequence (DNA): TGTGCCAGTACCGATCCCACCGGCGGGGCCTACGAGCAGTACTTC. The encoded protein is CASTDPTGGAYEQYF.

For the CDR3, the DNA is TGTGCCAGCTCACCATGGGGCAGAGACAGCACAGATACGCAGTATTTT. Its protein product is CASSPWGRDSTDTQYF. The gene calls are TRBV18 and TRBJ2-3, with D possibly TRBD1 on 5 matching bases. Trimming removed 2 bases at V and 0 bases at J, with 12 bases between. This CDR3 is 16 amino acids long. Germline V gene data show CDR1 as KGHSH and CDR2 as LQKENI.

The CDR3 loop is CASSQDFTQGGIYGYTF. The CDR3 DNA follows: TGTGCCAGCAGCCAAGATTTCACACAGGGAGGGATCTATGGCTACACCTTC. The rearrangement links TRBV4-2 to TRBJ1-2; D possibly corresponds to TRBD1 (6 bases). Germline values: CDR1 LGHNA, CDR2 YNFKEQ. This CDR3 is 17 amino acids long. Deletions cut 0 bases from V and 4 bases from J, with 18 bases between.

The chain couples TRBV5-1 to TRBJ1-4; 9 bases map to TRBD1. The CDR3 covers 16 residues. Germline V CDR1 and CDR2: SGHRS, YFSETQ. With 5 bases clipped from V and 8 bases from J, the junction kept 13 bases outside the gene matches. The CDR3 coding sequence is TGCGCCAGCAGGCCCATCACCGGGACAGGGCCGGAAAAACTGTTTTTT. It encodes CASRPITGTGPEKLFF. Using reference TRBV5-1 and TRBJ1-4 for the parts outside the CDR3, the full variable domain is KAGVTQTPRYLIKTRGQQVTLSCSPISGHRSVSWYQQTPGQGLQFLFEYFSETQRNKGNFPGRFSGRQFSNSRSEMNVSTLELGDSALYLCASRPITGTGPEKLFFGSGTQLSVL.

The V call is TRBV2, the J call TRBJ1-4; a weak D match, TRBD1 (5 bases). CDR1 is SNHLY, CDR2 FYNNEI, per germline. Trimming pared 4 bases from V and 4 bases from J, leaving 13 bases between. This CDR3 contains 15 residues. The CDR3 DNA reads TGTGCCAGCAGTGGGCAGGGAGGCCTTAATGAAAAACTGTTTTTT. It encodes CASSGQGGLNEKLFF.

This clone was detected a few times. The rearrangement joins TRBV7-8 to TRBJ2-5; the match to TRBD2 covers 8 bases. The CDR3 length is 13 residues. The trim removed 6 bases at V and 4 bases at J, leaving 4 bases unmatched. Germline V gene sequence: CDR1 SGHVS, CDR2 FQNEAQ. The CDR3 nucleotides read TGTGCCAGCAGACAAGGACTAGCAGAGACCCAGTACTTC. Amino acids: CASRQGLAETQYF. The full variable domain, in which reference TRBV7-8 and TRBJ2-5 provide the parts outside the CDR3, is GAGVSQSPRYKVAKRGQDVALRCDPISGHVSLFWYQQALGQGPEFLTYFQNEAQLDKSGLPSDRFFAERPEGSVSTLKIQRTQQEDSAVYLCASRQGLAETQYFGPGTRLLVL.

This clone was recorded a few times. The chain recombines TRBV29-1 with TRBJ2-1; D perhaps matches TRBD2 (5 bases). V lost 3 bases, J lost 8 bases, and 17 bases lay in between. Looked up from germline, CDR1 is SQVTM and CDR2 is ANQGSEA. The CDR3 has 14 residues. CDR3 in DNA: TGCAGCGTTGATTTCGATATGGCCGGGGATGAGCAGTTCTTC. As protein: CSVDFDMAGDEQFF.

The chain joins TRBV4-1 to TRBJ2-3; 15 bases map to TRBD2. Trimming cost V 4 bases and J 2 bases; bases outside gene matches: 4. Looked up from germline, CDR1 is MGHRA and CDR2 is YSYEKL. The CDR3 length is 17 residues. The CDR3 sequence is CASSLGLAGGSTDTQYF. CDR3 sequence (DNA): TGCGCCAGCAGCCTTGGACTAGCGGGGGGGTCCACAGATACGCAGTATTTT.

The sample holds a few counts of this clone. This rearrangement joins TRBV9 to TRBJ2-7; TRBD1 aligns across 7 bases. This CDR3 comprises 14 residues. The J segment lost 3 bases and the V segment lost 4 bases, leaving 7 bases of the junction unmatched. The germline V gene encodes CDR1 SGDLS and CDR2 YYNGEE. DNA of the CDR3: TGTGCCAGCAGCCCAGGACAGGAACTCTACGAGCAGTACTTC. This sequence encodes CASSPGQELYEQYF.

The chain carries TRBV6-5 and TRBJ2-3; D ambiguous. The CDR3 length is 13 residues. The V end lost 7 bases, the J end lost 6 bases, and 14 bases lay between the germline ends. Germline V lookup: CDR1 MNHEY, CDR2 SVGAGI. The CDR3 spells CASNSRRWDTQYF. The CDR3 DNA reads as TGTGCCAGCAACTCTAGGAGATGGGATACGCAGTATTTT.